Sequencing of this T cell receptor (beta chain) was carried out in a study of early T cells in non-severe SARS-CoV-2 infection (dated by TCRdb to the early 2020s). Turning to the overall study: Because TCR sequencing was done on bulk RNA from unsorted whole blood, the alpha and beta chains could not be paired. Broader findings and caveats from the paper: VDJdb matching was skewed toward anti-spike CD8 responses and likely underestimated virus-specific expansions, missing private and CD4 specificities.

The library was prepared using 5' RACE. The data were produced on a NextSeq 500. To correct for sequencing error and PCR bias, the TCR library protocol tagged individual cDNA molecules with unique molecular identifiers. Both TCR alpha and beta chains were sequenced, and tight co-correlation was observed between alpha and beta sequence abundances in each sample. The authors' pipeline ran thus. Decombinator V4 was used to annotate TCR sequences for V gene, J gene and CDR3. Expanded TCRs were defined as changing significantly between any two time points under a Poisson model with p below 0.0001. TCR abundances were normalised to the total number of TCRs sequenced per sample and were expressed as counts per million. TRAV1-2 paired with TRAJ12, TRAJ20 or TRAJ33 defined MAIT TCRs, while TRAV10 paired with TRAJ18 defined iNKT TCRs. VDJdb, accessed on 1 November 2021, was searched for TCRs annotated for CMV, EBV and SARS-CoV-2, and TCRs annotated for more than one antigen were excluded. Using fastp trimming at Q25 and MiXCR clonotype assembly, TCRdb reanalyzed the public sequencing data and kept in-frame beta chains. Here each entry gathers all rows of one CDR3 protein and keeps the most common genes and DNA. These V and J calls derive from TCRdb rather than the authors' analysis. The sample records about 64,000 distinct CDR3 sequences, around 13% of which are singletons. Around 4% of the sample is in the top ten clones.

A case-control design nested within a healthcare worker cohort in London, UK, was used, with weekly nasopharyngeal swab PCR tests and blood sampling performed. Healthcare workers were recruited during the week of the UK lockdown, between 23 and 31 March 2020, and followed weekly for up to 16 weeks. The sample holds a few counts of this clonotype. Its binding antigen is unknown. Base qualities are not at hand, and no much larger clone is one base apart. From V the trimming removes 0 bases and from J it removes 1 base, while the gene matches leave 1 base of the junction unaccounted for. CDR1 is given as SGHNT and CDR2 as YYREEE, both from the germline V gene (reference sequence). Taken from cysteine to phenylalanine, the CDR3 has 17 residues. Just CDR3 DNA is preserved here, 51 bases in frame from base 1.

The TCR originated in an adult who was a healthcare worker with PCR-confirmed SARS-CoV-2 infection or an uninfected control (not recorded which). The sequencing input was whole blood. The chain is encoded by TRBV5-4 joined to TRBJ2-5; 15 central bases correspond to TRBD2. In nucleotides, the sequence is TGTGCCAGCAGCTTGGAGGGACTAGCGGGGGGCCAAGAGACCCAGTACTTC. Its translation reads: CASSLEGLAGGQETQYF.